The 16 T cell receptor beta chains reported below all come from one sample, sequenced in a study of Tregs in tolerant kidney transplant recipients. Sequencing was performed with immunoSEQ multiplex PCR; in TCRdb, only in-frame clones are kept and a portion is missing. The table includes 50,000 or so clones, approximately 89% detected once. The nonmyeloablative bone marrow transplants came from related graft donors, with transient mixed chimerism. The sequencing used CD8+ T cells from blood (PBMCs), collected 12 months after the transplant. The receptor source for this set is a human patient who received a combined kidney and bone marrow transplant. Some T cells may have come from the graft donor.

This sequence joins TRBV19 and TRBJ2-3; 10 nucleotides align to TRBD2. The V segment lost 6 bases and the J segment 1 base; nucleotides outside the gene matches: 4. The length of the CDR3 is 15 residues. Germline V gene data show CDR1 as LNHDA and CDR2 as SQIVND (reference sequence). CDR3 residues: CASSRTSGGTDTQYF. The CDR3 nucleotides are TGTGCCAGTAGCAGAACTAGCGGGGGCACAGATACGCAGTATTTT.

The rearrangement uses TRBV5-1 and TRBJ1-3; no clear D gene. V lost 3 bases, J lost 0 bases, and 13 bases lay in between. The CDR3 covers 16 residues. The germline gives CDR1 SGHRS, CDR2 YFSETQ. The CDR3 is CASSSDGINSGNTIYF. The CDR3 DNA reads TGCGCCAGCAGCTCGGACGGGATAAACTCTGGAAACACCATATATTTT.

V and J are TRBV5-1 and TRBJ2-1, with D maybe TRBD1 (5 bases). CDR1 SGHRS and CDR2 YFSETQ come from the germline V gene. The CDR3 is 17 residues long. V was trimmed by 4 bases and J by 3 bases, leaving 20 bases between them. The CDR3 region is CASSLQAREEFYNEQFF. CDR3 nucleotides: TGCGCCAGCAGCCTCCAAGCCAGGGAAGAGTTCTACAATGAGCAGTTCTTC.

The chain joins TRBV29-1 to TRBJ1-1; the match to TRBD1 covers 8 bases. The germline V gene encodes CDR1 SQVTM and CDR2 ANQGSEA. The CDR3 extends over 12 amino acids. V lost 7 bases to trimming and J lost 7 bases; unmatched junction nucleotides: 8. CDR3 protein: CSALDRVIEAFF. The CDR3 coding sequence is TGCAGCGCCCTGGACAGGGTTATTGAAGCTTTCTTT.

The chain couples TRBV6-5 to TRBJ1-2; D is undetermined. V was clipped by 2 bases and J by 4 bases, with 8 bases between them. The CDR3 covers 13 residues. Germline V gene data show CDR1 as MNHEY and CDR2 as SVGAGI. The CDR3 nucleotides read TGTGCCAGCAGTTACGCGCCCGGCTATGGCTACACCTTC. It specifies CASSYAPGYGYTF.

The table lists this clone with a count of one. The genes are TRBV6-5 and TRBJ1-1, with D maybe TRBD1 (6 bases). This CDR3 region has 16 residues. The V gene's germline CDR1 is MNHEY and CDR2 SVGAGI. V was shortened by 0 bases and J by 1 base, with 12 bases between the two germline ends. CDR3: CASSYSPTGTNTEAFF. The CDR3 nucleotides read TGTGCCAGCAGTTACTCCCCGACAGGTACGAACACTGAAGCTTTCTTT.

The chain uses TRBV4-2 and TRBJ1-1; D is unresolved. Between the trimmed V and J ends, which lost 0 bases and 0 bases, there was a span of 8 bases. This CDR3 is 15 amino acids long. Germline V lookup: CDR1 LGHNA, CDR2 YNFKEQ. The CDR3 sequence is CASSQDGPMNTEAFF. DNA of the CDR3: TGTGCCAGCAGCCAAGATGGGCCTATGAACACTGAAGCTTTCTTT.

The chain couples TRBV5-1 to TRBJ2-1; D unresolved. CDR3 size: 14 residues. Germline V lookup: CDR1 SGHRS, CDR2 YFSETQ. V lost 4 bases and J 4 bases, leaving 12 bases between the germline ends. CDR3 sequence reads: CASSTLAVYNEQFF. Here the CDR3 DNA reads TGCGCCAGCAGCACTCTTGCGGTATACAATGAGCAGTTCTTC.

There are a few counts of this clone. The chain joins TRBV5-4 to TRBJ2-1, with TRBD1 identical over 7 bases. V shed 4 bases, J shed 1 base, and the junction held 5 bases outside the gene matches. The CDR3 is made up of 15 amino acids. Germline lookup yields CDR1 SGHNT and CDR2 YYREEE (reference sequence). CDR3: CASSPGQLSYNEQFF. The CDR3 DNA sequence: TGTGCCAGCAGCCCGGGACAGCTATCCTACAATGAGCAGTTCTTC.

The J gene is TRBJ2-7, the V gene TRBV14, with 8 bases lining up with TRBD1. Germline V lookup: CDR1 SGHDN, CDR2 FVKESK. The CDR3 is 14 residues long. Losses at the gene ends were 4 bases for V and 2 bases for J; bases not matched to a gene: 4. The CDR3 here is CASSLGQVTYEQYF. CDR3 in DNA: TGTGCCAGCAGCCTGGGACAGGTCACCTACGAGCAGTACTTC.

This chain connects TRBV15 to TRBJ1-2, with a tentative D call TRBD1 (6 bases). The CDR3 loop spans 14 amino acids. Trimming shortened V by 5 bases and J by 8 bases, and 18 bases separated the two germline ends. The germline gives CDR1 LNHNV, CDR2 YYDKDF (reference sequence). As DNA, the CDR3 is TGTGCCACCAGCGGTGACAGGCCCGAAAGGGGCTACACCTTC. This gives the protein CATSGDRPERGYTF.

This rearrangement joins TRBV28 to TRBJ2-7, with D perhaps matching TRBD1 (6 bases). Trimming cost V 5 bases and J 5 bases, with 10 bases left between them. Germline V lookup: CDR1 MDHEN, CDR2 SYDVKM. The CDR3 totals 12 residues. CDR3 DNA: TGTGCCAGCAGTACAGGGTCCCACGAGCAGTACTTC. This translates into CASSTGSHEQYF. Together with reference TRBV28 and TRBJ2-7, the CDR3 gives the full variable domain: DVKVTQSSRYLVKRTGEKVFLECVQDMDHENMFWYRQDPGLGLRLIYFSYDVKMKEKGDIPEGYSVSREKKERFSLILESASTNQTSMYLCASSTGSHEQYFGPGTRLTVT.

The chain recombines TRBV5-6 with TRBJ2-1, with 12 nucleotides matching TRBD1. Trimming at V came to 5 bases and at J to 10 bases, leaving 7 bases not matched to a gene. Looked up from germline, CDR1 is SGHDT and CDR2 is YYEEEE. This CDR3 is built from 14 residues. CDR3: CASSYGTGGSEQFF. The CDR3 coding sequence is TGTGCCAGCAGTTACGGGACAGGGGGCTCCGAGCAGTTCTTC.

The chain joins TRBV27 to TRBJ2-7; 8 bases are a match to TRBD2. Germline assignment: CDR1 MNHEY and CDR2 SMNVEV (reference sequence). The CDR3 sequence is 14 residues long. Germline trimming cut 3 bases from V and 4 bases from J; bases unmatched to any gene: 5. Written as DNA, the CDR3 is TGTGCCAGCAGTTTTAGCGGGGTAGGATACGAGCAGTACTTC. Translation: CASSFSGVGYEQYF.

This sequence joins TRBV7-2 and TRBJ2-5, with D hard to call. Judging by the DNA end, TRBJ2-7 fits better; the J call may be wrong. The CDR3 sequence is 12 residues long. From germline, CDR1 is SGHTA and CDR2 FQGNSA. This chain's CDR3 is CASSFWGYEQYF. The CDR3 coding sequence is TGTGCCAGCAGCTTCTGGGGCTACGAGCAGTACTTC.

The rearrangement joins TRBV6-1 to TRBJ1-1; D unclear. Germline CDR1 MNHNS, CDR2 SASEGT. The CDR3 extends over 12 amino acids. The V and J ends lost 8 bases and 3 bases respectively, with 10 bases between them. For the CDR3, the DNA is TGTGCCAGCTATCAGGATTACACTGAAGCTTTCTTT. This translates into CASYQDYTEAFF.